This passage covers 31 T cell receptor beta chains from one sample sequenced in a study of cytomegalovirus exposure and HLA in healthy donors. Data came from immunoSEQ multiplex PCR; TCRdb stores just in-frame clones and leaves some out. The sample records under 85,000 clones, roughly 95% being singletons. Sequenced input: PBMCs. These receptors were collected from a woman aged 18 to 35 in good health and CMV-seropositive.

The genes are TRBV18 and TRBJ1-2; no firm D call. V lost 3 bases and J 4 bases, leaving 15 bases between the germline ends. The length of the CDR3 is 15 residues. Germline CDR1 reads KGHSH; CDR2 reads LQKENI. The CDR3 DNA reads TGTGCCAGCTCACCTTATGAGTCTCTCGTCTATGGCTACACCTTC. It translates to CASSPYESLVYGYTF.

This chain joins TRBV7-5 and TRBJ2-5; TRBD2 is the table's D call and was not checked against the DNA. TRBV7-5 corresponds to a pseudogene. This CDR3 contains 16 residues. The CDR3 spells CARSLGRGGVQETQYF. The CDR3 DNA is TGTGCCAGAAGCTTAGGCCGTGGGGGGGTCCAAGAGACCCAGTACTTC.

A single count supports this clone. The V call is TRBV4-2, the J call TRBJ2-5, with TRBD1 identical over 8 bases. Germline CDR1 reads LGHNA; CDR2 reads YNFKEQ. CDR3 size: 14 residues. Trimming cost V 3 bases and J 5 bases; bases outside gene matches: 5. CDR3 loop: CASSQATGAETQYF. CDR3 sequence (DNA): TGTGCCAGCAGCCAGGCGACAGGGGCGGAGACCCAGTACTTC.

V is TRBV2 and J is TRBJ1-5, with 8 bases lining up with TRBD1. J gave up 4 bases and V 3 bases, and 11 bases lay outside the gene matches. Germline CDR1 reads SNHLY; CDR2 reads FYNNEI. CDR3 length: 17 residues. This chain's CDR3 is CASSDAKDRAGNQPQHF. DNA for the CDR3: TGTGCCAGCAGTGATGCGAAGGACAGGGCGGGAAATCAGCCCCAGCATTTT.

This chain connects TRBV6-1 to TRBJ2-5, with 7 bases aligning to TRBD2. The CDR3 has 13 amino acids. CDR1 and CDR2 from the germline V gene are MNHNS and SASEGT. Trimming cost V 6 bases and J 6 bases; bases outside gene matches: 7. CDR3 residues: CASSGLGIKTQYF. The CDR3 DNA reads TGTGCCAGCAGCGGACTAGGGATAAAGACCCAGTACTTC.

This clone was recorded a few times. This chain joins TRBV7-9 and TRBJ2-3; 10 bases fit TRBD2. Losses at the gene ends were 4 bases for V and 4 bases for J; bases not matched to a gene: 2. This CDR3 is 14 amino acids long. Germline CDR1 and CDR2: SEHNR and FQNEAQ (reference sequence). For the CDR3, the DNA is TGTGCCAGCAGCTCCGGACTAGCGGCAGATACGCAGTATTTT. Translation gives CASSSGLAADTQYF.

This clone was counted once. The rearrangement joins TRBV7-9 to TRBJ2-3; D possibly corresponds to TRBD1 (6 bases). Germline CDR1 reads SEHNR; CDR2 reads FQNEAQ (reference sequence). CDR3 length equals 14 residues. The germline V and J ends were trimmed by 10 bases and 2 bases, with 16 bases remaining between them. Here the CDR3 reads CATRLTGNTDTQYF. CDR3 coding DNA: TGTGCCACCCGACTAACAGGGAACACAGATACGCAGTATTTT.

The V call is TRBV2, the J call TRBJ1-5; TRBD1 is a possible D gene (5 bases). With 3 bases removed from V and 5 bases from J, the gap between germline ends came to 14 bases. The CDR3 has 15 amino acids. Germline V lookup: CDR1 SNHLY, CDR2 FYNNEI. For the CDR3, the DNA is TGTGCCAGCAGTGAGGGGGGTTTCGGGTATCAGCCCCAGCATTTT. The encoded protein is CASSEGGFGYQPQHF.

This rearrangement joins TRBV6-1 to TRBJ2-5; 10 bases align to TRBD2. V shed 2 bases, J shed 5 bases, and the junction held 17 bases outside the gene matches. Germline CDR1 reads MNHNS; CDR2 reads SASEGT. The CDR3 is 19 amino acids. CDR3 loop: CASSEMVLAGRVDRETQYF. For the CDR3, the DNA is TGTGCCAGCAGTGAAATGGTACTAGCGGGGAGGGTGGATAGGGAGACCCAGTACTTC.

This chain connects TRBV19 to TRBJ1-2; 10 bases are a match to TRBD1. This CDR3 region has 16 residues. The V gene's germline CDR1 is LNHDA and CDR2 SQIVND (reference sequence). The V gene end was trimmed by 1 base and the J gene end by 7 bases; junction bases not matched to a gene: 9. In DNA form, the CDR3 reads TGTGCCAGTAGTATAGTCTCCGGACAGGGGGAAGGTGGCTACACCTTC. Translated: CASSIVSGQGEGGYTF.

This chain connects TRBV7-2 to TRBJ2-5; TRBD2 aligns across 10 bases. The CDR3 is 13 amino acids. CDR1 SGHTA and CDR2 FQGNSA come from the germline V gene. V lost 6 bases, J lost 2 bases, and 0 bases stayed unmatched. CDR3 sequence: CASRLAGQETQYF. CDR3 nucleotides: TGTGCCAGCAGACTAGCGGGGCAAGAGACCCAGTACTTC.

The CDR3 nucleotides read TGTGCCAGCACTGACGAGGATGAAAAACTGTTTTTT. It translates to CASTDEDEKLFF. The chain has TRBV6-1 and TRBJ1-4, with D hard to call. Germline CDR1 is MNHNS and CDR2 is SASEGT. Deletions cut 7 bases from V and 6 bases from J, with 9 bases between. This CDR3 has 12 amino acids.

V gene TRBV27 combines with J gene TRBJ1-5; 7 nucleotides line up with TRBD1. The CDR3 has 15 residues. The V gene's germline CDR1 is MNHEY and CDR2 SMNVEV (reference sequence). V lost 5 bases to trimming and J lost 6 bases; unmatched junction nucleotides: 10. This CDR3 reads CASSRGAGGIQPQHF. DNA of the CDR3: TGTGCCAGCAGTCGAGGGGCAGGGGGGATTCAGCCCCAGCATTTT.

This sequence joins TRBV18 and TRBJ2-7; TRBD1 is a possible D gene (6 bases). Germline V gene sequence: CDR1 KGHSH, CDR2 LQKENI. V lost 6 bases and J lost 1, with 16 bases in between. The CDR3 has 15 residues. CDR3 residues: CASSNSRGASYEQYF. As DNA, the CDR3 is TGTGCCAGCTCTAACAGCAGGGGTGCTTCCTACGAGCAGTACTTC.

The rearrangement links TRBV28 to TRBJ2-3; D is undetermined. The CDR3 has 13 residues. Germline loops: CDR1 MDHEN, CDR2 SYDVKM. With 7 bases removed from V and 3 bases from J, the gap between germline ends came to 11 bases. The CDR3 nucleotides read TGTGCCAGCAAGTTACCCGGGACAGATACGCAGTATTTT. As protein: CASKLPGTDTQYF.

V and J are TRBV19 and TRBJ2-1; no definite D call. The CDR3 consists of 13 residues. Germline lookup yields CDR1 LNHDA and CDR2 SQIVND (reference sequence). V shed 1 base and J shed 8 bases, with 9 bases lying between them. CDR3 in amino acids: CASSIGVGDEQFF. CDR3 in DNA: TGTGCCAGTAGTATAGGCGTGGGCGATGAGCAGTTCTTC.

The chain combines TRBV9 with TRBJ1-4; 7 nucleotides line up with TRBD1. From germline, CDR1 is SGDLS and CDR2 YYNGEE. This CDR3 is 15 amino acids long. J was trimmed by 4 bases and V by 4 bases; bases with no gene match: 7. CDR3 amino acids: CASSPGTAFNEKLFF. The CDR3 DNA is TGTGCCAGCAGCCCAGGGACAGCCTTTAATGAAAAACTGTTTTTT.

J is TRBJ1-1 and V is TRBV6-6; the match to TRBD1 covers 9 bases. Germline CDR1 reads MNHNY; CDR2 reads SVGAGI (reference sequence). CDR3 length equals 16 residues. J was trimmed by 4 bases and V by 3 bases; bases with no gene match: 9. DNA for the CDR3: TGTGCCAGCAGTTATTCTATTGGACAGGGGATCACTGAAGCTTTCTTT. Its protein is CASSYSIGQGITEAFF.

The rearrangement links TRBV9 to TRBJ2-1; D remains unclear. CDR3 length: 15 amino acids. V lost 4 bases and J 0 bases, leaving 11 bases between the germline ends. Germline values: CDR1 SGDLS, CDR2 YYNGEE. CDR3 residues: CASSHGVPSYNEQFF. DNA for the CDR3: TGTGCCAGCAGCCACGGAGTCCCCTCCTACAATGAGCAGTTCTTC.

The chain links TRBV25-1 to TRBJ2-1; TRBD2 is a possible D gene (6 bases). The germline CDR1 and CDR2 sequences are MGHDK and SYGVNS. The CDR3 is made up of 16 amino acids. V lost 4 bases, J lost 3 bases, and 16 bases lay in between. CDR3 bases: TGTGCCAGCAGTGCTCCGGAAAGCGGGTACTACAATGAGCAGTTCTTC. This encodes CASSAPESGYYNEQFF.

This rearrangement joins TRBV6-7 to TRBJ1-5, with D possibly TRBD1 on 5 matching bases. TRBV6-7 is reported as an ORF; its role is uncertain. V was cut by 3 bases and J by 2 bases, with 17 bases left in between. The CDR3 is 17 amino acids. For the CDR3, the DNA is TGTGCCAGCAGTTATATGGGGCTACAAGGTCGCAATCAGCCCCAGCATTTT. It translates to CASSYMGLQGRNQPQHF.

The chain links TRBV28 to TRBJ1-5; 10 bases line up with TRBD1. CDR1 and CDR2 from the germline V gene are MDHEN and SYDVKM. Trimming cost V 5 bases and J 4 bases; bases outside gene matches: 14. CDR3 length: 18 residues. CDR3 in amino acids: CASSPTLTGGVWNQPQHF. The CDR3 coding sequence is TGTGCCAGCAGTCCCACATTGACAGGGGGCGTTTGGAATCAGCCCCAGCATTTT.

V usage is TRBV4-2 and J usage is TRBJ2-3, with 13 bases that match TRBD2. J was trimmed by 0 bases and V by 1 base; bases with no gene match: 4. Germline CDR1 reads LGHNA; CDR2 reads YNFKEQ. The CDR3 runs to 18 residues. CDR3 bases: TGTGCCAGCAGCCAAGTACTAGCGGGGGGGTTTAGCACAGATACGCAGTATTTT. Amino acids: CASSQVLAGGFSTDTQYF.

The V call is TRBV4-2, the J call TRBJ1-4, with 7 bases matching TRBD1. Germline V CDR1 and CDR2: LGHNA, YNFKEQ. V was clipped by 4 bases and J by 8 bases; unmatched bases: 13. CDR3 length: 16 amino acids. Here the CDR3 DNA reads TGTGCCAGCAGCCCAGGGACAGCTTCAGGGTTGGAAAAACTGTTTTTT. Residues: CASSPGTASGLEKLFF.

The chain carries TRBV29-1 and TRBJ2-3, with TRBD2 matching 12 bases. The CDR3 runs to 17 residues. J gave up 1 base and V 3 bases, and 8 bases lay outside the gene matches. Germline CDR1 is SQVTM and CDR2 is ANQGSEA. The CDR3 is CSVDSLAGGLGTDTQYF. The CDR3, as DNA: TGCAGCGTTGATTCGCTAGCGGGGGGGCTGGGCACAGATACGCAGTATTTT.

Only one count was recorded for this clone. This chain joins TRBV6-6 and TRBJ1-4, with 8 positions matching TRBD1. This CDR3 spans 15 amino acids. The trim removed 6 bases at V and 6 bases at J, leaving 9 bases unmatched. Germline V gives CDR1 MNHNY, CDR2 SVGAGI (reference sequence). The chain's CDR3 is CASRSPGTGDEKLFF. The CDR3 nucleotides are TGTGCCAGCAGGAGCCCCGGGACAGGAGATGAAAAACTGTTTTTT.

The chain carries TRBV7-8 and TRBJ2-5; 8 bases align to TRBD1. The CDR3 consists of 14 residues. The V segment lost 4 bases and the J segment 5 bases; nucleotides outside the gene matches: 6. Germline V gene lookup returns CDR1 SGHVS and CDR2 FQNEAQ. CDR3 protein: CASSSRQGRETQYF. CDR3 nucleotide sequence: TGTGCCAGCAGCTCACGACAGGGGCGGGAGACCCAGTACTTC.

The V call is TRBV11-1, the J call TRBJ2-7; 11 bases map to TRBD2. V dropped 5 bases and J dropped 4; count of bases not matched to a gene: 4. Germline V gene lookup returns CDR1 SGHAT and CDR2 FQDESV (reference sequence). This CDR3 is built from 14 residues. The CDR3 protein is CASSPGTSGYEQYF. The CDR3 nucleotides are TGTGCCAGCAGCCCCGGGACTAGCGGATACGAGCAGTACTTC.

This chain joins TRBV5-1 and TRBJ2-4, with 7 bases lining up with TRBD1. Germline V gene lookup returns CDR1 SGHRS and CDR2 YFSETQ. The V gene end was trimmed by 4 bases and the J gene end by 7 bases; junction bases not matched to a gene: 11. The CDR3 runs 15 residues. This CDR3 is CASSILGGAGNIQYF. The CDR3, as DNA: TGCGCCAGCAGCATTCTAGGGGGCGCCGGGAACATTCAGTACTTC.

V is TRBV6-1 and J is TRBJ2-1, with TRBD2 identical over 9 bases. The CDR3 runs 16 residues. Unmatched junction bases numbered 4, after V lost 3 bases and J lost 1 base. Looked up from germline, CDR1 is MNHNS and CDR2 is SASEGT. The CDR3 coding sequence is TGTGCCAGCAGTGAGATTAGCGGGAGTTCCTACAATGAGCAGTTCTTC. Protein product: CASSEISGSSYNEQFF.

The chain links TRBV5-1 to TRBJ2-4, with D possibly matching TRBD2 (5 bases). V was clipped by 4 bases and J by 0 bases, with 14 bases between them. Germline lookup yields CDR1 SGHRS and CDR2 YFSETQ. The CDR3 length is 16 residues. The CDR3 region is CASSHDGNLAKNIQYF. The CDR3 DNA sequence: TGCGCCAGCAGCCATGACGGGAACCTAGCCAAAAACATTCAGTACTTC.